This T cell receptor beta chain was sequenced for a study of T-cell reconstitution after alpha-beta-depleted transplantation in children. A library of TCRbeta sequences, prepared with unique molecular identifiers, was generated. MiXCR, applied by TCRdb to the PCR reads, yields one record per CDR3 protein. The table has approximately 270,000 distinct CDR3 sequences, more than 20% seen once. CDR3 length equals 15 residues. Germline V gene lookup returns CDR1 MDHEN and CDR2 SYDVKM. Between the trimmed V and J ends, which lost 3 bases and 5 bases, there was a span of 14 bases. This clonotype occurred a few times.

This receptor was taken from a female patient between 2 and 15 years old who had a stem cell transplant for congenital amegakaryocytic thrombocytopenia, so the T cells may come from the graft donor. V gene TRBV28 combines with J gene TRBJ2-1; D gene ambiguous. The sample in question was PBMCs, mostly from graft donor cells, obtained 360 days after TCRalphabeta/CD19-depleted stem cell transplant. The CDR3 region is CASSFSRRSHNEQFF. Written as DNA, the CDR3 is TGTGCCAGCAGTTTTAGTAGAAGGTCGCACAATGAGCAGTTCTTC.